This record concerns one T cell receptor beta chain sequence. Clones were sequenced by immunoSEQ multiplex PCR, and TCRdb holds only the in-frame ones, with some missing. The repertoire holds over 100,000 clones, approximately 88% seen once, with about 9.3% in the top ten. The sample originates from a study of blood T cell repertoires in COVID-19. Study-wide background: COVID-19 samples from acute and convalescent phases originated in the United States, Italy and Spain. PBMCs, B-cell-depleted T cells, or T cells were the source of the cDNA or gDNA that made up the material.

The V and J ends lost 2 bases and 7 bases respectively, with 15 bases between them. The CDR3 spans 16 residues. The germline V gene has CDR1 PRHDT and CDR2 FYEKMQ (reference sequence). This chain uses TRBV13 with TRBJ1-6, with D unclear. The sequence was obtained from a man between 50 and 59 years old with acute or convalescent COVID-19. Sequenced input: peripheral blood. The CDR3 DNA is TGTGCCAGCAGCTTAAGAGGAGAGAAAGAAAATTCACCCCTCCACTTT. Translation gives CASSLRGEKENSPLHF.